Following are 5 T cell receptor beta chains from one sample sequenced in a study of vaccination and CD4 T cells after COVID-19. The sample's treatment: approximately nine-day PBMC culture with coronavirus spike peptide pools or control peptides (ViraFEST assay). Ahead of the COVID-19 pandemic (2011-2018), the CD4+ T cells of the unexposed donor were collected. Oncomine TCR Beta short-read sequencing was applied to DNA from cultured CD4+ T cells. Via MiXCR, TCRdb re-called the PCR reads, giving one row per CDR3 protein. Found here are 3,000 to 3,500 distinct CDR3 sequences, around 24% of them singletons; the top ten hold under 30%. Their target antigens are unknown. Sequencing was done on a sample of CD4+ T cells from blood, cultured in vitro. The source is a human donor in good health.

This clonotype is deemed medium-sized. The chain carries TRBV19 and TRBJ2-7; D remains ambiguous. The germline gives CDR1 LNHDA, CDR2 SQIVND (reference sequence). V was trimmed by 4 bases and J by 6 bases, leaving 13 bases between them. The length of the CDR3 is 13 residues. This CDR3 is CASSTTRGSEQYF. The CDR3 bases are TGTGCCAGTAGTACCACCCGAGGCTCCGAGCAGTACTTC.

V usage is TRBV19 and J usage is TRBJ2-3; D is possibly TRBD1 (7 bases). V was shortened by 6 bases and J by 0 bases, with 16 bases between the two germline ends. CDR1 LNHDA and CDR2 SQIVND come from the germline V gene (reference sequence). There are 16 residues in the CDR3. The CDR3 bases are TGTGCCAGTAGCCAGGGGGGTTATACTAGCACAGATACGCAGTATTTT. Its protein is CASSQGGYTSTDTQYF.

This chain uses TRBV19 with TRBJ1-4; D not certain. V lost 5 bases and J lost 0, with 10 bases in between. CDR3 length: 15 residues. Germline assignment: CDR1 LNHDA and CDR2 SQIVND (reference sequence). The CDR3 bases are TGTGCCAGTAGTTCTCAACCTGCAACTAATGAAAAACTGTTTTTT. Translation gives CASSSQPATNEKLFF.

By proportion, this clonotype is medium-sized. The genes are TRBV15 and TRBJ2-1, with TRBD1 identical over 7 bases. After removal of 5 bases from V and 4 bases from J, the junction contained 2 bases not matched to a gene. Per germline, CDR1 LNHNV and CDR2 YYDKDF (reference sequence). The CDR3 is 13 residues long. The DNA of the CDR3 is TGTGCCACCAGCCGGGACAGATACAATGAGCAGTTCTTC. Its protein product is CATSRDRYNEQFF.

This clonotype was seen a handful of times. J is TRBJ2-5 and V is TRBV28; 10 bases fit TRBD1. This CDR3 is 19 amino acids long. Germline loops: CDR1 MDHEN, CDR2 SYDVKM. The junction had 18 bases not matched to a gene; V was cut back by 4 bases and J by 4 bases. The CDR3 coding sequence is TGTGCCAGCAGTTCCTGGGGGGGGACAGGGGAAACTGGGGGAGAGACCCAGTACTTC. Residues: CASSSWGGTGETGGETQYF. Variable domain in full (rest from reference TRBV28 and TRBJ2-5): DVKVTQSSRYLVKRTGEKVFLECVQDMDHENMFWYRQDPGLGLRLIYFSYDVKMKEKGDIPEGYSVSREKKERFSLILESASTNQTSMYLCASSSWGGTGETGGETQYFGPGTRLLVL.